Presented here are 21 T cell receptor beta chains from one specimen sequenced in a study of CD8+ T cells in alopecia areata. Following extraction, RNA underwent reverse transcription to cDNA, which served as the sequencing template. Data came from immunoSEQ multiplex PCR; TCRdb stores just in-frame clones and leaves some out. The data hold under 70,000 clones, with over 95% observed a single time. Here the sequenced sample was CD8+ T cells sorted from blood, taken at week 0. These receptors were collected from a human donor with alopecia areata.

The chain joins TRBV30 to TRBJ2-2, with unresolved D. The V end was cut by 4 bases, the J end by 3 bases, with 3 bases between. The CDR3 totals 11 residues. Germline-derived CDR1 and CDR2 are GTSNPN and SVGIG (reference sequence). As DNA, the CDR3 is TGTGCCTGGACCTACACCGGGGAGCTGTTTTTT. Protein product: CAWTYTGELFF.

The chain joins TRBV6-5 to TRBJ1-1; D is undetermined. The ends were cut back, 5 bases at V and 0 bases at J, with 10 bases in the middle. The CDR3 length is 14 residues. The germline V gene has CDR1 MNHEY and CDR2 SVGAGI. CDR3 nucleotide sequence: TGTGCCAGCAGTCCCACCCAGATGAACACTGAAGCTTTCTTT. It yields the protein CASSPTQMNTEAFF.

This sequence joins TRBV30 and TRBJ2-1; D gene ambiguous. The CDR3 has 13 residues. Germline CDR1 is GTSNPN and CDR2 is SVGIG (reference sequence). V gave up 6 bases and J gave up 7 bases, with 16 bases separating them. CDR3 sequence reads: CACRVGFGNEQFF. In nucleotides, the CDR3 is TGTGCCTGCCGAGTCGGTTTTGGGAATGAGCAGTTCTTC. The full variable domain, completed using reference TRBV30 and TRBJ2-1, is SQTIHQWPATLVQPVGSPLSLECTVEGTSNPNLYWYRQAAGRGLQLLFYSVGIGQISSEVPQNLSASRPQDRQFILSSKKLLLSDSGFYLCACRVGFGNEQFFGPGTRLTVL.

The genes are TRBV7-9 and TRBJ2-1; D gene unclear. Trimming took 2 bases from V and 0 from J, leaving 11 bases between them. CDR1 and CDR2 (germline): SEHNR, FQNEAQ (reference sequence). This CDR3 has 16 amino acids. The CDR3 spells CASSLTGSSSYNEQFF. The CDR3 region has the DNA TGTGCCAGCAGCTTAACTGGGTCTAGCTCCTACAATGAGCAGTTCTTC.

The chain is built from TRBV7-2 and TRBJ2-5; tentative D call: TRBD1 (5 bases). The CDR3 is 13 residues long. Germline V gene sequence: CDR1 SGHTA, CDR2 FQGNSA. V lost 1 base and J lost 4, with 7 bases in between. The CDR3 bases are TGTGCCAGCAGCTTAGAAGGGGTAGAGACCCAGTACTTC. Translation gives CASSLEGVETQYF.

This clone showed up just once. The chain has TRBV6-4 and TRBJ2-5; 8 bases map to TRBD1. The DNA matches TRBJ2-7 better at its end, which makes the J call doubtful. Germline lookup yields CDR1 MRHNA and CDR2 SNTAGT. The CDR3 consists of 17 residues. The CDR3 loop reads CASSDVVTGTGPYEQYF. CDR3 nucleotides: TGTGCCAGCAGTGACGTGGTTACCGGGACAGGACCCTACGAGCAGTACTTC.

The chain is built from TRBV7-4 and TRBJ1-6; D possibly corresponds to TRBD1 (5 bases). Germline V gene data show CDR1 as SGHVT and CDR2 as SQSDAQ. V was clipped by 4 bases and J by 9 bases, with 16 bases between them. This CDR3 is 15 amino acids long. Written as DNA, the CDR3 is TGTGCCAGCAGCTGGGCCGGGGGTGATGTTTCACCCCTCCACTTT. Protein sequence: CASSWAGGDVSPLHF.

The rearrangement links TRBV29-1 to TRBJ1-2; D is perhaps TRBD1 (5 bases). The length of the CDR3 is 14 residues. Germline lookup yields CDR1 SQVTM and CDR2 ANQGSEA. With 3 bases removed from V and 1 base from J, the gap between germline ends came to 12 bases. CDR3 DNA sequence: TGCAGCGTTGACACAGGAGAAATTAACTATGGCTACACCTTC. Its translation: CSVDTGEINYGYTF.

The chain combines TRBV7-9 with TRBJ2-5, with 9 bases aligning to TRBD2. The trim removed 11 bases at V and 3 bases at J, leaving 7 bases unmatched. The CDR3 is 13 amino acids. The V gene's germline CDR1 is SEHNR and CDR2 FQNEAQ (reference sequence). CDR3 sequence: CAVGPSGKETQYF. CDR3 bases: TGTGCCGTGGGACCTAGCGGGAAAGAGACCCAGTACTTC.

The CDR3 loop reads CASRLLVRYEQYF. In nucleotides, the CDR3 is TGTGCCAGCAGGTTACTAGTACGGTACGAGCAGTACTTC. This chain uses TRBV2 with TRBJ2-7; TRBD2 is a possible D gene (5 bases). CDR1 is SNHLY and CDR2 is FYNNEI in the germline V gene. This CDR3 contains 13 residues. Trimming removed 6 bases from V and 4 bases from J, with 13 bases in between.

V is TRBV6-5 and J is TRBJ2-2; 7 nucleotides line up with TRBD1. V dropped 5 bases and J dropped 8; count of bases not matched to a gene: 8. The CDR3 length is 14 residues. Germline assignment: CDR1 MNHEY and CDR2 SVGAGI. The CDR3, as DNA: TGTGCCAGCAGTCCGACAGGGACCTGGGGGGAGCTGTTTTTT. Translating it yields CASSPTGTWGELFF.

The chain is built from TRBV7-6 and TRBJ2-2; D perhaps matches TRBD1 (5 bases). The CDR3 contains 15 residues. Germline loops: CDR1 SGHVS, CDR2 FNYEAQ. Trimming removed 1 base at V and 4 bases at J, with 10 bases between. The CDR3: CASSLGGIGTGELFF. The CDR3 coding sequence is TGTGCCAGCAGCTTAGGGGGCATCGGCACCGGGGAGCTGTTTTTT. The variable domain in full, with the rest retrieved from reference TRBV7-6 and TRBJ2-2, is GAGVSQSPRYKVTKRGQDVALRCDPISGHVSLYWYRQALGQGPEFLTYFNYEAQQDKSGLPNDRFSAERPEGSISTLTIQRTEQRDSAMYRCASSLGGIGTGELFFGEGSRLTVL.

The V gene is TRBV13, the J gene TRBJ2-7; the D is unclear. Germline CDR1 PRHDT, CDR2 FYEKMQ (reference sequence). This CDR3 has 13 residues. Trimming removed 3 bases at V and 1 base at J, with 7 bases between. This chain's CDR3 is CASSFDGSYEQYF. CDR3 DNA: TGTGCCAGCAGCTTTGATGGATCCTACGAGCAGTACTTC.

The chain combines TRBV7-9 with TRBJ2-1, with D tentatively TRBD1 (5 bases). V was shortened by 6 bases and J by 5 bases, with 14 bases between the two germline ends. Germline V gives CDR1 SEHNR, CDR2 FQNEAQ (reference sequence). This CDR3 is 14 amino acids long. The CDR3: CASRGPADNNEQFF. CDR3 sequence (DNA): TGTGCCAGCAGGGGGCCGGCGGATAACAATGAGCAGTTCTTC.

The V gene is TRBV7-2, the J gene TRBJ2-1; the match to TRBD1 covers 9 bases. Trimming removed 6 bases from V and 7 bases from J; junction bases left unmatched: 7. Germline V gene sequence: CDR1 SGHTA, CDR2 FQGNSA. The CDR3 contains 14 residues. The CDR3, as DNA: TGTGCCAGCAGGAACCGGGACAGGGTTAATGAGCAGTTCTTC. Amino acid sequence: CASRNRDRVNEQFF.

The chain is built from TRBV7-9 and TRBJ2-2; D remains unclear. V lost 5 bases and J lost 6, with 7 bases in between. The CDR3 is made up of 12 amino acids. Germline CDR1 is SEHNR and CDR2 is FQNEAQ (reference sequence). CDR3 DNA sequence: TGTGCCAGCAGCCCCGAGGCCGGGGAGCTGTTTTTT. It codes for CASSPEAGELFF.

The CDR3: CATSRDSGQGIYEQFF. The CDR3, as DNA: TGTGCCACCAGCAGAGATTCGGGACAGGGGATCTATGAGCAGTTCTTC. The genes are TRBV15 and TRBJ2-1, with 10 bases matching TRBD1. After removal of 0 bases from V and 8 bases from J, the junction contained 7 bases not matched to a gene. Per germline, CDR1 LNHNV and CDR2 YYDKDF (reference sequence). There are 16 residues in the CDR3.

This clone was seen just once. The CDR3 protein is CASSFRVAGELFF. Here the CDR3 DNA reads TGTGCCAGTAGTTTCAGGGTTGCCGGGGAGCTGTTTTTT. The chain is built from TRBV19 and TRBJ2-2, with D possibly matching TRBD1 (5 bases). This CDR3 region has 13 residues. V lost 5 bases and J 6 bases, leaving 10 bases between the germline ends. Germline V lookup: CDR1 LNHDA, CDR2 SQIVND (reference sequence).

The gene calls are TRBV4-1 and TRBJ1-1; D uncertain. This CDR3 is built from 11 residues. Per germline, CDR1 MGHRA and CDR2 YSYEKL. The germline V and J ends were trimmed by 4 bases and 6 bases, with 6 bases remaining between them. CDR3 in amino acids: CASSPGSEAFF. The CDR3 nucleotides read TGCGCCAGCAGCCCTGGTTCTGAAGCTTTCTTT.

This clone was observed a handful of times. The same CDR3 can be traced to other DNA sequences in this sample. J is TRBJ1-1 and V is TRBV5-1; D remains ambiguous. V was clipped by 4 bases and J by 2 bases, with 12 bases between them. The CDR3 loop spans 14 amino acids. Germline values: CDR1 SGHRS, CDR2 YFSETQ. This chain's CDR3 is CASSLRTVNTEAFF. CDR3 nucleotides: TGCGCCAGCAGCCTTCGCACAGTTAACACTGAAGCTTTCTTT.

The V call is TRBV5-6, the J call TRBJ1-1; D might be TRBD1 (5 bases). V was pared by 0 bases and J by 7 bases, with 7 bases between. Germline-derived CDR1 and CDR2 are SGHDT and YYEEEE. This CDR3 has 12 residues. The CDR3 coding sequence is TGTGCCAGCAGCTTGGGACAGTTTGAAGCTTTCTTT. This translates into CASSLGQFEAFF.